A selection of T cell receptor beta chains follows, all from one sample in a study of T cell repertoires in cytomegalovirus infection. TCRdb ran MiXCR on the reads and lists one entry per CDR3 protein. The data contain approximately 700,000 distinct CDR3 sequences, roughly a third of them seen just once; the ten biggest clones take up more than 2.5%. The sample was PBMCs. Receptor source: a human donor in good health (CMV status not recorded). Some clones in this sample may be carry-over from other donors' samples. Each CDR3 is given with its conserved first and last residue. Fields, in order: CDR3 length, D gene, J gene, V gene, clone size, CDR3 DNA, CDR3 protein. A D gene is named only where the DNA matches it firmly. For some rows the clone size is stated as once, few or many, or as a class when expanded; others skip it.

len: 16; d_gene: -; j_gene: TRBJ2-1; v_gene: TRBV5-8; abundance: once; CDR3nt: TGTGCCAGCAGCTCCGGGGCAGGCCCGACATACAATGAGCAGTTCTTC; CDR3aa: CASSSGAGPTYNEQFF
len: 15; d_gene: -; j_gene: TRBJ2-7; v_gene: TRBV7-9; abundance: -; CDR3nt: TGTGCCAGCAGCTTACATACAGGCTTGTCCTACGAGCAGTACTTC; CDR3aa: CASSLHTGLSYEQYF
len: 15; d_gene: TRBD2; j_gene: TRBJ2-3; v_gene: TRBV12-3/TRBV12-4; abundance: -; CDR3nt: TGTGCCAGCAGTTTAGGGACCCCGGGAGGGGATACGCAGTATTTT; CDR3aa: CASSLGTPGGDTQYF
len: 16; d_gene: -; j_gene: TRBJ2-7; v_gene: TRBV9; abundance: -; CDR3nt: TGTGCCAGCAGCCGAACGGGACTCGTTAGCTCCTACGAGCAGTACTTC; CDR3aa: CASSRTGLVSSYEQYF
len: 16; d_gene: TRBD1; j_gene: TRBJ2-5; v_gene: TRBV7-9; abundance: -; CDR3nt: TGTGCCAGCAGCTCAGCGCCAGGGGGAGTTTTGGAGACCCAGTACTTC; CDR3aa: CASSSAPGGVLETQYF
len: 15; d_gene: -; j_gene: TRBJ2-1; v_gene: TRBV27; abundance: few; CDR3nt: TGTGCCAGCAGTTTCCGGGACATTAGCTACAATGAGCAGTTCTTC; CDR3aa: CASSFRDISYNEQFF
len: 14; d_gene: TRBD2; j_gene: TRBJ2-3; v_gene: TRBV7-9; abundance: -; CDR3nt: TGTGCCAGCAGTCCGCCGGGGGGGACAGATACGCAGTATTTT; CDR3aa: CASSPPGGTDTQYF
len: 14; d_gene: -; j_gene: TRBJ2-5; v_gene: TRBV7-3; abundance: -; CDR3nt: TGTGCCAGCAGCCCAGAGGCAGGTTGTGAGACCCAGTATTTC; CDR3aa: CASSPEAGCETQYF
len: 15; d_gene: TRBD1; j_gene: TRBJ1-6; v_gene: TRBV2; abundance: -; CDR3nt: TGTGCCAGCAGATTCCCAGGGGGCGAATCTTCACCCCTCCACTTT; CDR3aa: CASRFPGGESSPLHF
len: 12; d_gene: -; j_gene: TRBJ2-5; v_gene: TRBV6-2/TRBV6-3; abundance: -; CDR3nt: TGTGCAAGCAGCCCCGAGGGGAAGACCAAGTACTTC; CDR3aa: CASSPEGKTKYF
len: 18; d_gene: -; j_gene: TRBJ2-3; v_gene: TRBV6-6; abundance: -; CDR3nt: TGTGCCAGCAGTTTCAGGACCTCAGCGATAACCTCCACAGATACGCAGTATTTT; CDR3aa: CASSFRTSAITSTDTQYF
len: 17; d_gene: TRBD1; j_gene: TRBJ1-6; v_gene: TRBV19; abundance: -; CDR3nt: TGTGCCAGTAGTCACCGACAGGGGGCCCCCGCGGGGGAGCCCCTCCACTTT; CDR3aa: CASSHRQGAPAGEPLHF
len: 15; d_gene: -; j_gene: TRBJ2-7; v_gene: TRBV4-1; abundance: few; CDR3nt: TGCGCCAGCAGCCAAGAGGTGGGGCTGTCGGGAGAGCAGTACTTC; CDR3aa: CASSQEVGLSGEQYF
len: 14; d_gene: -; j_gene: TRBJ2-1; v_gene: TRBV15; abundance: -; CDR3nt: TGTGCCACCAGCACAGGGAAACTGGGCAATGAGCAGTTCTTC; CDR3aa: CATSTGKLGNEQFF
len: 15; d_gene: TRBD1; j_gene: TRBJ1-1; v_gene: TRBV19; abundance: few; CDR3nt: TGTGCCAGTAGTCCCATGACAGGGGGCTCGACTGAAGCTTTCTTT; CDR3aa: CASSPMTGGSTEAFF
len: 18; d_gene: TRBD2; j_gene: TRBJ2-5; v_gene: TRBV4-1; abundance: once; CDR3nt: TGCGCCAGCAGCCATGGAGGACTAGCGGGGGGGTTCCAAGAGACCCAGTACTTC; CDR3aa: CASSHGGLAGGFQETQYF
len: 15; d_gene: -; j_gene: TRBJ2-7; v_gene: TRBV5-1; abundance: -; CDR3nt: TGCGCCAGCAGCTTGGTAGTGGGGACACCCTACGAGCAGTACTTC; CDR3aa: CASSLVVGTPYEQYF
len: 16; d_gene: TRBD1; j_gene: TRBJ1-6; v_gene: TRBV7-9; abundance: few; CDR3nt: TGTGCCAGCAGCTCCACTACCGGGACAGGGGGGTCACCCCTCCACTTT; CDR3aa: CASSSTTGTGGSPLHF
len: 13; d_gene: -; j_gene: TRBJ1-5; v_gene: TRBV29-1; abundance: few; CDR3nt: TGCAGCGCCCTAGAGGGGACAAATCAGCCCCAGCATTTT; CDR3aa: CSALEGTNQPQHF
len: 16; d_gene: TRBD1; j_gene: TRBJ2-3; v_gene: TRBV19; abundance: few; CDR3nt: TGTGCCAGTACCCCAGACAGGGGGCGAGGGACAGATACGCAGTATTTT; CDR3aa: CASTPDRGRGTDTQYF
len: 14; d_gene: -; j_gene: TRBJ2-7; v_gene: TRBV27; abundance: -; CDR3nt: TGTGCCAGCAGCCCCTCCGCCGAAAGCTACGAGCAGTACTTC; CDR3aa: CASSPSAESYEQYF
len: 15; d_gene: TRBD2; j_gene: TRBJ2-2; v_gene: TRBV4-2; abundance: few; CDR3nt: TGTGCCAGCAGCCAAGGGGACTACAACACCGGGGAGCTGTTTTTT; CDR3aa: CASSQGDYNTGELFF
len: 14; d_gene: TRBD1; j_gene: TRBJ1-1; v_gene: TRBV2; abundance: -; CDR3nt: TGTGCCAGCAGCATTCAGGGGGCGCTGACTGAAGCTTTCTTT; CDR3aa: CASSIQGALTEAFF
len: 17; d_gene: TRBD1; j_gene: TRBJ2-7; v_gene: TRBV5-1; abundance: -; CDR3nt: TGCGCCAGCACCCCAACCCCTGGACAGGGGGCGAGATACGAGCAGTACTTC; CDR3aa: CASTPTPGQGARYEQYF
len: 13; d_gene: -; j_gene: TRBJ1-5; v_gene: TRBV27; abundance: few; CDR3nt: TGTGCCACCGCGTGGGGGGCGAATCAGCCCCAGCATTTT; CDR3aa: CATAWGANQPQHF
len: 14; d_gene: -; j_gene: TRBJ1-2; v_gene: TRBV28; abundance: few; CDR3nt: TGTGCCAGCAGTCAATTGGCAGAGAACTATGGCTACACCTTC; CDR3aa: CASSQLAENYGYTF
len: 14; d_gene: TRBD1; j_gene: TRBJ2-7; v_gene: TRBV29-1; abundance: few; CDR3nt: TGCAGCGTTACCCCCAGGGACAGACTCTACGAGCAGTACTTC; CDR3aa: CSVTPRDRLYEQYF
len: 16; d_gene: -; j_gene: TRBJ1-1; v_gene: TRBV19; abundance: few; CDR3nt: TGTGCCAGTAGTAGAGGTTTCCGTTCGATGAACACTGAAGCTTTCTTT; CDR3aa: CASSRGFRSMNTEAFF
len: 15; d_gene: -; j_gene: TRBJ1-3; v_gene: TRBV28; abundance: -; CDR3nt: TGTGCCAGCAGTCCCCCGGGACCAAGGGGAAACACCATATATTTT; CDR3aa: CASSPPGPRGNTIYF
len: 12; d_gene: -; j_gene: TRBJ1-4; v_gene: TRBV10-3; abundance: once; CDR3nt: TGTGCCATCAGTGAACCTCGTGAAAGACTGTTTTTT; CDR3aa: CAISEPRERLFF
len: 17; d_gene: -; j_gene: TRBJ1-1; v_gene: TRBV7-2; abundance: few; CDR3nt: TGTGCCAGCAGCTTAGCGGTTGGGGTCCCCATGAACACTGAAGCTTTCTTT; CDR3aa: CASSLAVGVPMNTEAFF
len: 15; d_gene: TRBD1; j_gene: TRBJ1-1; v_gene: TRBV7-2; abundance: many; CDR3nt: TGTGCCAGCAGCTCATACAGGGGGCGTACGTCTGAAGCTTTCTTT; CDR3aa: CASSSYRGRTSEAFF
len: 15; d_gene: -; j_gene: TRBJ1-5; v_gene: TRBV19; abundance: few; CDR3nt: TGTGCCAGCTGCTTCACAGGTCTTCGCAATCAGCCCCAGCATTTT; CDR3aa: CASCFTGLRNQPQHF
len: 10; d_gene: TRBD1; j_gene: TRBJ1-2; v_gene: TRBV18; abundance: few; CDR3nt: TGTGCCAGCGGACAGGGGGGCTACACCTTC; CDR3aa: CASGQGGYTF
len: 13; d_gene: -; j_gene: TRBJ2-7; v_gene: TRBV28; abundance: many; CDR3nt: TGTGCCAGCAGCCCGGGACCGGGAAGGGTGCAGTACTTC; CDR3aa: CASSPGPGRVQYF
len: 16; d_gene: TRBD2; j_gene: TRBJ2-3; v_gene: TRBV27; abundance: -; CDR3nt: TGTGCCAGCAGTTTTCGTGGCGGGGGGCGGAGGGATACGCAGTATTTT; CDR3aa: CASSFRGGGRRDTQYF
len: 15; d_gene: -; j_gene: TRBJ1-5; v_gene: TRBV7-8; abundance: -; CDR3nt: TGTGTCAGCAGCTTAATCAATCGGGGGAATCAGCCCCAGCATTTT; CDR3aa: CVSSLINRGNQPQHF
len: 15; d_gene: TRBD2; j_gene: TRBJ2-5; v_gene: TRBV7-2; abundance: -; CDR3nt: TGTGCCAGCAGCCCATCGGCCGGGGAGGGAGTGACCCAGTACTTC; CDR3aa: CASSPSAGEGVTQYF
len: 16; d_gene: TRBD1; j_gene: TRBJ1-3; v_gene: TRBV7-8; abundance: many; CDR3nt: TGTGCCAGCAGCTTCTTAGGGACAGTGAGAGGAAACACCATATATTTT; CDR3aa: CASSFLGTVRGNTIYF
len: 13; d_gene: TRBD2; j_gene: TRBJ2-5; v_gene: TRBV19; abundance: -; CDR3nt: TGTGCCAGTAGACTAGCGGGAACGGAGACCCAGTACTTC; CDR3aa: CASRLAGTETQYF
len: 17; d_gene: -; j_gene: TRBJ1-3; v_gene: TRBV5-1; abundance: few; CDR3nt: TGCGCCAGCAGCTTGGGATTCGGGTGGAACTCTGGAAACACCATATATTTT; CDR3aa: CASSLGFGWNSGNTIYF
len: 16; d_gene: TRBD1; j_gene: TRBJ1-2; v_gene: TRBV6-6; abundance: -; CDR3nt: TGTGCCAGCAGTTACCCACAAAGACAGGGGGACTATGGCTACACCTTC; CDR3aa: CASSYPQRQGDYGYTF
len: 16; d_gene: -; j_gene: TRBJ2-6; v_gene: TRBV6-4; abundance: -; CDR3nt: TGTGCCAGCAGCCCTCGTCTAGCCTCTGGGACCAACGTCCTGACTTTC; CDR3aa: CASSPRLASGTNVLTF
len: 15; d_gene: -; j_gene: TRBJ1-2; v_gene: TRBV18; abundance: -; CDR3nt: TGTGCCAGCTCACCGGCCGGCATCATGGGTTATGGCTACACCTTC; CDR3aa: CASSPAGIMGYGYTF
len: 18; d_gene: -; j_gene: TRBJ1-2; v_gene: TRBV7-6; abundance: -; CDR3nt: -; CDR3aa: CASSFSVGTGASDYGFTF
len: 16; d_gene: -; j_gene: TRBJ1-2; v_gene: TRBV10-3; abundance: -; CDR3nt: TGTGCCATCAGTGAGTCCTCGGGGGCTGGTAACTATGGCTACACCTTC; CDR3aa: CAISESSGAGNYGYTF
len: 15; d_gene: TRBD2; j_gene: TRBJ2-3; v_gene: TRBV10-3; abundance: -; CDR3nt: TGTGCCATCAGCCCTCTAGCGGGAGGAGGAGATACGCAGTATTTT; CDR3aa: CAISPLAGGGDTQYF
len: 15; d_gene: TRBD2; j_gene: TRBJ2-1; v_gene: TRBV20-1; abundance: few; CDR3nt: TGCAGTGCTAGCCACGGGACTAGCGGGAGTAATGAGCAGTTCTTC; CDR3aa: CSASHGTSGSNEQFF
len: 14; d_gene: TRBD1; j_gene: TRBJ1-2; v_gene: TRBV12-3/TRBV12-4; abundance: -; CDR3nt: TGTGCCAGCAGTTCGGACAGGAAGACGCGGGGCTACACCTTC; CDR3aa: CASSSDRKTRGYTF
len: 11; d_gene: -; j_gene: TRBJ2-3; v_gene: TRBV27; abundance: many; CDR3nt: TGTGCCACCGTTCGGGGGGCTACGCAGTATTTT; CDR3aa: CATVRGATQYF
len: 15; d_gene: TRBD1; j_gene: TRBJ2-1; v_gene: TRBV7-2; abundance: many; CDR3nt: TGTGCCAGCAGCAGCGGACAGGGGAGGCTTGATGAGCAGTTCTTC; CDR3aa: CASSSGQGRLDEQFF